Described below is a single TCR beta chain sequence and its context. As processed by the authors: Amplification with reference gene primers provided the estimates of nucleated cell counts. The repertoire was sequenced with immunoSEQ multiplex PCR; TCRdb's copy has only in-frame clones and lacks some. Clonal size and the V and J genes are those of that table, whereas D and trimming came from the DNA. The profile shows fewer than 350,000 clones, roughly 79% of them singletons. The data stem from a study of blood T cell repertoires in COVID-19. The overall study: PBMCs, B-cell-depleted T cells, or T cells provided the cDNA or gDNA that made up the material.

Germline lookup yields CDR1 SGDLS and CDR2 YYNGEE. CDR3 size: 15 residues. Trimming cost V 2 bases and J 1 base; bases outside gene matches: 3. Sequencing was performed on peripheral blood. This sequence joins TRBV9 and TRBJ2-3; 8 bases are a match to TRBD2. The TCR originated in an older woman with active or convalescent COVID-19. DNA for the CDR3: TGTGCCAGCAGCGTCCAGCGGGGGCGCACAGATACGCAGTATTTT. Translating gives CASSVQRGRTDTQYF.